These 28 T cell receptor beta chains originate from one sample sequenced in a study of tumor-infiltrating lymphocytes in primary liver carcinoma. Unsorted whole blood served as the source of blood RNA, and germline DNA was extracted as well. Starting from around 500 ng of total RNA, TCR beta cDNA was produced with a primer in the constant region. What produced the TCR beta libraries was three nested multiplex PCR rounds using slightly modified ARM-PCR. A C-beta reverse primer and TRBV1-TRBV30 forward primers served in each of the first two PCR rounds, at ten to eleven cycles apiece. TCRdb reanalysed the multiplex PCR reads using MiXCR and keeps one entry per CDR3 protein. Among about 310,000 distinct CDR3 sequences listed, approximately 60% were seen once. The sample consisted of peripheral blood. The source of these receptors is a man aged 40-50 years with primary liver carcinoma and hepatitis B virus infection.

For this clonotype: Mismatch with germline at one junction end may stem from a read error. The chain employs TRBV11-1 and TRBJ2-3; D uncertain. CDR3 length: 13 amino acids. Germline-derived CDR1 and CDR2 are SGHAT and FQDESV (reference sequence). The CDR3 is CASRPLGRDTQYF. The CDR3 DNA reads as TGTGCCAGCAGGCCACTTGGCCGAGATACACAGTATTTT. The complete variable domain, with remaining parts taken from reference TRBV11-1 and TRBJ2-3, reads EAEVAQSPRYKITEKSQAVAFWCDPISGHATLYWYRQILGQGPELLVQFQDESVVDDSQLPKDRFSAERLKGVDSTLKIQPAELGDSAMYLCASRPLGRDTQYFGPGTRLTVL.

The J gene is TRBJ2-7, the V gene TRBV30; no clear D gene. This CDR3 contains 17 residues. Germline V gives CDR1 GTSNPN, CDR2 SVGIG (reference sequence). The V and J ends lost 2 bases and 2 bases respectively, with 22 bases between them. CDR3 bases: TGTGCCTGGAGTCCCGAGAGCCGGAAACCAAACACCTACGAGCAGTACTTC. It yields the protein CAWSPESRKPNTYEQYF.

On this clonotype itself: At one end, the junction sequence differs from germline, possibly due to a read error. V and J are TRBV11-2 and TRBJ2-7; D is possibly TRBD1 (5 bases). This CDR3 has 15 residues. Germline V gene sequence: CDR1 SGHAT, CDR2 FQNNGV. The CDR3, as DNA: TGTGCCAGCAACTTAGAACTGGGGCCCCCCTACGAGCAGTACTTC. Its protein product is CASNLELGPPYEQYF. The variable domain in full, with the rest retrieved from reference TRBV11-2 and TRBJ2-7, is EAGVAQSPRYKIIEKRQSVAFWCNPISGHATLYWYQQILGQGPKLLIQFQNNGVVDDSQLPKDRFSAERLKGVDSTLKIQPAKLEDSAVYLCASNLELGPPYEQYFGPGTRLTVT.

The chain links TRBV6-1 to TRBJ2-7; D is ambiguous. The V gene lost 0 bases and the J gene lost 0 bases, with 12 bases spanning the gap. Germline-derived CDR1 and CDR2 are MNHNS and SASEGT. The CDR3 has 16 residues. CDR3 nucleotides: TGTGCCAGCAGTGAAGCGCGACGGTCCTTCTCCTACGAGCAGTACTTC. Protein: CASSEARRSFSYEQYF.

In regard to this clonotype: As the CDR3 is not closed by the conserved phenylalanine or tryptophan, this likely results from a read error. CDR3 bases: TGCGCTAGCAGCCAAACCACTAGCGGACATACGAACACCGGGGAGCTGTTTCTT. Protein product: CASSQTTSGHTNTGELFL. The chain recombines TRBV4-3 with TRBJ2-2, with 8 bases lining up with TRBD2. Germline CDR1 is LGHNA and CDR2 is YSLEER. The CDR3 loop spans 18 amino acids.

The CDR3 DNA sequence: TGCGCCAGCAGCCAAGAAATTTGGACTGAATACAATGAGCAGTTCTTC. This encodes CASSQEIWTEYNEQFF. This chain uses TRBV4-3 with TRBJ2-1, with D perhaps TRBD2 (5 bases). The CDR3 sequence is 16 residues long. The ends were cut back, 0 bases at V and 4 bases at J, with 13 bases in the middle. Germline CDR1 and CDR2: LGHNA and YSLEER.

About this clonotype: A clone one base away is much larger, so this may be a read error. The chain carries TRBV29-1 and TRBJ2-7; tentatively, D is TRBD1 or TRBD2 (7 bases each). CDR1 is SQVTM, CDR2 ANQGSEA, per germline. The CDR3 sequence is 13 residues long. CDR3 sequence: CSVDVQGGYEHYF. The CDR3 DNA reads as TGCAGCGTTGATGTGCAGGGGGGGTACGAGCACTACTTC.

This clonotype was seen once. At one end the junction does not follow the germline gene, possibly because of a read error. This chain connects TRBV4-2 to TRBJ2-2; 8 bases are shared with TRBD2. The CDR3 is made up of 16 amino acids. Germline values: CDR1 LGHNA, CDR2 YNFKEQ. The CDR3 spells CASSQDLASGGRELMF. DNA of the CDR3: TGTGCCAGCAGCCAAGATCTGGCCAGCGGGGGCCGGGAGCTGATGTTT.

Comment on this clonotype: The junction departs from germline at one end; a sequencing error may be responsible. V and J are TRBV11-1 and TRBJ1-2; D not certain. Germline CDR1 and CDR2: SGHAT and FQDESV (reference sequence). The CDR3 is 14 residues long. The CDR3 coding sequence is TGTGCCAGTAGCTCCGGGCCGACCTCTTATGGCTACACCTTC. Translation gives CASSSGPTSYGYTF.

Written as DNA, the CDR3 is TGTGCCAGCAGCTGGACTAGCGGGAGGGCAGATACGCAGTATTTT. This translates into CASSWTSGRADTQYF. The V call is TRBV21-1, the J call TRBJ2-3; whether TRBD2, the table's D call, matches the DNA was not checked. TRBV21-1 constitutes a pseudogene. This CDR3 contains 15 residues.

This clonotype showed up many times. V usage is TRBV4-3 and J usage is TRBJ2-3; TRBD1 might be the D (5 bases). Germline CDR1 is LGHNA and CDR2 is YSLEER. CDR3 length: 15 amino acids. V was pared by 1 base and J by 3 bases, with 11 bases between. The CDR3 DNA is TGCGCCAGCAGCCAAGGATCAGGGCCGACAGATACGCAGTATTTT. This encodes CASSQGSGPTDTQYF.

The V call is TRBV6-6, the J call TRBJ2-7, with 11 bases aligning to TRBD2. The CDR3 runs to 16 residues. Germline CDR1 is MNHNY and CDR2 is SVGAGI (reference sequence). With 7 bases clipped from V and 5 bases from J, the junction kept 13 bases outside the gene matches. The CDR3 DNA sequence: TGTGCCAGCACCCCACACTTAGCGGGAGGGAAAAACGAGCAGTACTTC. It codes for CASTPHLAGGKNEQYF.

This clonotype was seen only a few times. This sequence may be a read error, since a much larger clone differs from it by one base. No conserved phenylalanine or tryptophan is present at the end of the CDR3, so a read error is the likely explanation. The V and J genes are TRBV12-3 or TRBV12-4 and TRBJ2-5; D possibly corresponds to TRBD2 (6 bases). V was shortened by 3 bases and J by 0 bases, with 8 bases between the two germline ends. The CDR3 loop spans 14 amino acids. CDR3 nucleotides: TGTGCCAGCAGTTTGGGAGGTAACCAAGAGACCCAGTACCTC. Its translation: CASSLGGNQETQYL.

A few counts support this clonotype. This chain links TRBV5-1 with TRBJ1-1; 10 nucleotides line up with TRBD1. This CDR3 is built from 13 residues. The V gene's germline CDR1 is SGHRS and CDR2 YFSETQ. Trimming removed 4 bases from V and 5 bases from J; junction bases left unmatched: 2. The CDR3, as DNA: TGCGCCAGCAGCGTGGACAGGGGGACTGAAGCTTTCTTT. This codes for CASSVDRGTEAFF. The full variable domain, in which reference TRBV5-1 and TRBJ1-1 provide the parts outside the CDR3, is KAGVTQTPRYLIKTRGQQVTLSCSPISGHRSVSWYQQTPGQGLQFLFEYFSETQRNKGNFPGRFSGRQFSNSRSEMNVSTLELGDSALYLCASSVDRGTEAFFGQGTRLTVV.

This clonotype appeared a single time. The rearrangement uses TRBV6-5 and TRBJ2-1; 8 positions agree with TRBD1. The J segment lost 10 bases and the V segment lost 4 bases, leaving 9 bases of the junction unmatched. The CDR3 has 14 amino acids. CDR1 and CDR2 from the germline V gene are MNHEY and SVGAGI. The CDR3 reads CASSCEQGANEQFF. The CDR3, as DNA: TGTGCCAGCAGTTGCGAGCAGGGGGCAAACGAGCAGTTCTTC.

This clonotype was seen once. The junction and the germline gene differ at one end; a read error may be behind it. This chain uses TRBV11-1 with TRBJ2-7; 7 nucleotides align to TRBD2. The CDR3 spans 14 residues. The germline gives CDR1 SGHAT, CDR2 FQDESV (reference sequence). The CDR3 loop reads CASSLTSESYERYF. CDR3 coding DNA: TGTGCCAGCAGCTTAACTAGCGAGAGCTACGAGCGGTACTTC. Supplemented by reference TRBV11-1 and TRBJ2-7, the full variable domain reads EAEVAQSPRYKITEKSQAVAFWCDPISGHATLYWYRQILGQGPELLVQFQDESVVDDSQLPKDRFSAERLKGVDSTLKIQPAELGDSAMYLCASSLTSESYERYFGPGTRLTVT.

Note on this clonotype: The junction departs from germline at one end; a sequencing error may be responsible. The CDR3 DNA is TGCACCAGCAGCTTGGCCGTTCCATACCAAGAGACCCAGTACTTC. The encoded protein is CTSSLAVPYQETQYF. This sequence joins TRBV5-1 and TRBJ2-5, with no clear D. The CDR3 contains 15 residues. CDR1 is SGHRS, CDR2 YFSETQ, per germline.

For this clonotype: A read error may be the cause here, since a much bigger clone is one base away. CDR3 amino acids: CAISEGNSNGYTF. In DNA, the CDR3 is TGTGCCATCAGTGAGGGCAATTCTAACGGCTACACCTTC. The chain is built from TRBV10-3 and TRBJ1-2; D is unresolved. V gave up 2 bases and J gave up 8 bases, with 12 bases separating them. The CDR3 is 13 residues long. Germline V gene lookup returns CDR1 ENHRY and CDR2 SYGVKD.

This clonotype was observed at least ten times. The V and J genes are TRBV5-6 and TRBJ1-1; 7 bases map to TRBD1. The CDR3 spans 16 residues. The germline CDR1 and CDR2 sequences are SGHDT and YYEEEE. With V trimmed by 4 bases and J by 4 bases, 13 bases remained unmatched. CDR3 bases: TGTGCCAGCAGCCCGGAACCGGGACAGATCTCCACTGAAGCTTTCTTT. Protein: CASSPEPGQISTEAFF.

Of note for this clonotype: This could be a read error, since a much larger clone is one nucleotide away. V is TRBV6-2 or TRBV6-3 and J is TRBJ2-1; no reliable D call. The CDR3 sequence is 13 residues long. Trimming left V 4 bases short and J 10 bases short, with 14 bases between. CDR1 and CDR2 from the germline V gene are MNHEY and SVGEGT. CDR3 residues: CASSFPLPREQFF. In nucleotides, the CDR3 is TGTGCCAGCAGTTTCCCTCTGCCGCGGGAGCAGTTCTTC.

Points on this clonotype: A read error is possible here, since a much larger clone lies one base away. The CDR3, as DNA: TGCACCAGCAGCCCGGCGACGGAAAACGACGAGCAGTACTTC. As protein: CTSSPATENDEQYF. This chain uses TRBV4-3 with TRBJ2-7; D gene uncertain. CDR1 is LGHNA, CDR2 YSLEER, per germline. The CDR3 sequence is 14 residues long.

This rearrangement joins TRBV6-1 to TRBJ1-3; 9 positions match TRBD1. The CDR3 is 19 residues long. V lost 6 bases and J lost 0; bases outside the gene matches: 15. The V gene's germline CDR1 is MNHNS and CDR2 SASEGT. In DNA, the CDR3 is TGTGCCAGCAGCATAGTAGGGACAGGGATGATGGCCTCTGGAAACACCATATATTTT. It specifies CASSIVGTGMMASGNTIYF.

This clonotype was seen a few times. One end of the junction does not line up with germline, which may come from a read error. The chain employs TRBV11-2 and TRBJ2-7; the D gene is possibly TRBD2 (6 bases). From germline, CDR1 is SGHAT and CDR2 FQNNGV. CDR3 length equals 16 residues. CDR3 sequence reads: CASSFTRGNFTHEQYF. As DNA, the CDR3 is TGTGCTAGCAGCTTCACACGCGGGAATTTTACCCACGAGCAGTACTTC.

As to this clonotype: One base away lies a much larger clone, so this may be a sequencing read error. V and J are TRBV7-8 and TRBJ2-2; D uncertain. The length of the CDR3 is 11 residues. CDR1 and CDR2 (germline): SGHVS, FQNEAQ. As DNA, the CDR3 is TGTGCCAGGAGCTGGGACGGGGAGCTGTTTTTT. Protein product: CARSWDGELFF.

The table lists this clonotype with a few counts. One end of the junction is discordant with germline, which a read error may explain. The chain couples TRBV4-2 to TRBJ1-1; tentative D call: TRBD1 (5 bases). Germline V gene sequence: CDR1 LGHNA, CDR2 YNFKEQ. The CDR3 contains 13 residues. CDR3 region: CTSSQDGLGPAFF. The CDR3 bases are TGTACCAGCAGCCAAGATGGCTTGGGGCCGGCTTTCTTT.

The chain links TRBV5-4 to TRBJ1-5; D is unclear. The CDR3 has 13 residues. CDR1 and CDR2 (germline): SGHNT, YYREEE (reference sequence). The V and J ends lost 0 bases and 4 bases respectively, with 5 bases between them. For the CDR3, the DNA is TGTGCCAGCAGCTTGGAACCTAATCAGCCCCAGCATTTT. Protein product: CASSLEPNQPQHF.

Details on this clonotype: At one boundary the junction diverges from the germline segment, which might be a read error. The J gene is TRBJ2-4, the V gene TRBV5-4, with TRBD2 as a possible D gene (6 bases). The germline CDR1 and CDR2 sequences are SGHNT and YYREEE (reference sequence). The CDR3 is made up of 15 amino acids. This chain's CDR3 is CASSLPSAPKNIQYF. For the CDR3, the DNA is TGCGCCAGCAGCTTGCCTAGCGCCCCCAAAAACATTCAGTACTTC.

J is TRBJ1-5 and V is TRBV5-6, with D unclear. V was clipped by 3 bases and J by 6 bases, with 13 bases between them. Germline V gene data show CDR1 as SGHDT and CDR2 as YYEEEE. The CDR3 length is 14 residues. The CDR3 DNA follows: TGTGCCAGCAGCTCGGTCGGGGTGGGTCAGCCCCAGCATTTT. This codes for CASSSVGVGQPQHF.